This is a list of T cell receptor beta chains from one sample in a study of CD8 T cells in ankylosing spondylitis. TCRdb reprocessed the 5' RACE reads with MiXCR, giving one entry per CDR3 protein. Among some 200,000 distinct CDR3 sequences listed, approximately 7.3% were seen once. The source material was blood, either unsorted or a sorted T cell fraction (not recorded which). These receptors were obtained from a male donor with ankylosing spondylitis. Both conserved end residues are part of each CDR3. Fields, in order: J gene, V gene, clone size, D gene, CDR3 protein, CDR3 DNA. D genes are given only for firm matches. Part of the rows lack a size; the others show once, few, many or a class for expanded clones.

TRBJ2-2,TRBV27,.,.,CASRTPGEGITGELFF,TGTGCCAGCAGAACCCCGGGCGAGGGGATCACCGGGGAGCTGTTTTTT
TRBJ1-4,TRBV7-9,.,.,CASSLGFGSNEKLFF,TGTGCCAGCAGCTTAGGATTCGGAAGTAATGAAAAACTGTTTTTT
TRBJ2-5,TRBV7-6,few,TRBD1,CASSLDPSFFGTGDGKTQYF,TGTGCCAGCAGCTTAGACCCTTCCTTTTTCGGGACAGGGGACGGGAAGACCCAGTACTTC
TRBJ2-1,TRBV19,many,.,CASSIPGLLSSYNEQFF,TGTGCCAGTAGTATTCCCGGACTACTAAGCTCCTACAATGAGCAGTTCTTC
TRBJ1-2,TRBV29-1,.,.,CSAEDHGSYGYTF,TGCAGCGCTGAGGACCATGGTAGCTATGGCTACACCTTC
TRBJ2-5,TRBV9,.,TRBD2,CASSAVLAAGQEIQYF,TGTGCCAGCAGCGCGGTACTAGCGGCTGGGCAAGAGATCCAGTACTTC
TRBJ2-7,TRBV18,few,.,CASSPPRTVNYEQYF,TGTGCCAGCTCACCACCTCGGACGGTAAACTACGAGCAGTACTTC
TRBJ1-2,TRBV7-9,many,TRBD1,CASSLETGNYGYTF,TGTGCCAGCAGCCTAGAGACAGGGAACTATGGCTACACCTTC
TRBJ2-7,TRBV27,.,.,CASSVGWDGYYEQYF,TGTGCCAGCAGTGTAGGGTGGGATGGGTATTACGAGCAGTACTTC
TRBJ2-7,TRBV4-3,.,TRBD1,CASSQWTGSYEQYF,TGCGCCAGCAGCCAGTGGACAGGCTCCTACGAGCAGTACTTC
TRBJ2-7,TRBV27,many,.,CASSLSWSALPYEQYF,TGTGCCAGCAGTTTATCGTGGTCAGCCCTCCCCTACGAGCAGTACTTC
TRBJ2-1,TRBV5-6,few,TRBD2,CASSGTPSGEQFF,TGTGCCAGCAGCGGAACCCCTAGCGGAGAGCAGTTCTTC
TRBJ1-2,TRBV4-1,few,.,CASSQEPEPTNYGYTF,TGCGCCAGCAGCCAAGAACCAGAACCAACTAACTATGGCTACACCTTC
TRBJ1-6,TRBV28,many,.,CASSFPDRSPLHF,TGTGCCAGCAGTTTTCCCGACAGATCACCCCTCCACTTT
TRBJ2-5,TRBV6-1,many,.,CASSRIWEETQYF,TGTGCCAGCAGCCGAATCTGGGAGGAGACCCAGTACTTC
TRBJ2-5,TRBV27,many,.,CASSLSWTVQETQYF,TGTGCCAGCAGTTTATCCTGGACAGTACAAGAGACCCAGTACTTC
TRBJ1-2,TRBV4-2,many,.,CASSQGAGYTF,TGTGCCAGCAGCCAAGGAGCAGGCTACACCTTC
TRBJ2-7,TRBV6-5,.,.,CASSYRGRVYEQYF,TGTGCCAGCAGTTATCGGGGTAGAGTCTACGAGCAGTACTTC
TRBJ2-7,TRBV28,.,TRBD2,CASSFQGLAGVEQYF,TGTGCCAGCAGTTTCCAGGGACTAGCGGGAGTCGAGCAGTACTTC
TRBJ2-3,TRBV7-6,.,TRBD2,CASSPGLAGTTDTQYF,TGTGCCAGCAGCCCAGGACTAGCGGGAACCACAGATACGCAGTATTTT
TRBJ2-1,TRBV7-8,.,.,CASSFLRPPNDEQFF,TGTGCCAGCAGCTTTCTACGGCCGCCCAACGATGAGCAGTTCTTC
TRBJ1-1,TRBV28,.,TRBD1,CASSPLGTGALSDTEAFF,TGTGCCAGCAGTCCATTGGGGACAGGGGCGTTATCTGACACTGAAGCTTTCTTT
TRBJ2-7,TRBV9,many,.,CASSLGDGPYEQYF,TGTGCCAGCAGCCTCGGGGACGGTCCCTACGAGCAGTACTTC
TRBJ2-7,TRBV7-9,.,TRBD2,CASSDWTSGAYEQYF,TGTGCCAGCAGCGACTGGACTAGCGGGGCCTACGAGCAGTACTTC
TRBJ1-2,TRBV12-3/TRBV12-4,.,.,CASSPGWQNGYGYTF,TGTGCCAGCAGCCCCGGTTGGCAGAACGGGTATGGCTACACCTTC
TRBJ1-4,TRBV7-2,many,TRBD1,CASSSRQGFEKLFF,TGTGCCAGCAGCTCCCGACAGGGTTTTGAAAAACTGTTTTTT
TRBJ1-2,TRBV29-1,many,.,CSVEGGSNYGYTF,TGCAGCGTTGAAGGGGGCAGTAACTATGGCTACACCTTC
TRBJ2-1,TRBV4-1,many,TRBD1,CASSQDKDRGKYNEQFF,TGCGCCAGCAGCCAAGATAAAGACAGGGGGAAATACAATGAGCAGTTCTTC
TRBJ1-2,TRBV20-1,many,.,CSARDSWGHGYTF,TGCAGTGCTAGAGACTCCTGGGGGCATGGCTACACCTTC
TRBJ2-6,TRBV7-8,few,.,CASSLTHQMAGANVLTF,TGTGCCAGCAGCTTAACCCACCAAATGGCTGGGGCCAACGTCCTGACTTTC
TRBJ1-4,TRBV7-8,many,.,CASSSRPGEEKLFF,TGTGCCAGCAGCTCCCGTCCCGGAGAAGAAAAACTGTTTTTT
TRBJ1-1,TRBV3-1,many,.,CASSPPGGAEAFF,TGTGCCAGCAGCCCCCCGGGGGGCGCTGAAGCTTTCTTT
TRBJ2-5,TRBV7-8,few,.,CASSLFLDRNYQETQYF,TGTGCCAGCAGCTTATTTCTGGACCGGAATTACCAAGAGACCCAGTACTTC
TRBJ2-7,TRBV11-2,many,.,CASSFGADYEQYF,TGTGCCAGCAGCTTCGGGGCGGATTACGAGCAGTACTTC
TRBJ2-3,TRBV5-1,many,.,CASKSTAREDTQYF,TGCGCCAGCAAGTCTACAGCACGTGAAGATACGCAGTATTTT
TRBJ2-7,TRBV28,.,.,CAISPGLRYEQYF,TGTGCCATCAGCCCCGGACTCCGCTACGAGCAGTACTTC
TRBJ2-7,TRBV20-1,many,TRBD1,CSAPGQGFSYEQYF,TGCAGTGCGCCGGGACAGGGGTTTTCCTACGAGCAGTACTTC
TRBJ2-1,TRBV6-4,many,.,CASSDLASSYNEQFF,TGTGCCAGCAGTGACCTAGCCAGCTCCTACAATGAGCAGTTCTTC
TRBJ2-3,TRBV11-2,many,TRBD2,CASSLEAGGGDTQYF,TGTGCCAGCAGCTTGGAAGCGGGAGGCGGAGATACGCAGTATTTT
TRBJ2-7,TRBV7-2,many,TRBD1,CASSSTGGSYEQYF,TGTGCCAGCAGTTCGACAGGGGGCTCCTACGAGCAGTACTTC
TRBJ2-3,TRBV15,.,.,CATSSPYGARAQYF,TGTGCCACCAGCTCACCCTACGGGGCCAGGGCGCAGTATTTT
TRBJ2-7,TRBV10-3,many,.,CATKGFDSYEQYF,TGTGCCACCAAGGGATTCGACTCCTACGAGCAGTACTTC
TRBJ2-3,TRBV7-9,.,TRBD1,CASSQKGARTDTQYF,TGTGCCAGCAGCCAAAAGGGGGCCCGCACAGATACGCAGTATTTT
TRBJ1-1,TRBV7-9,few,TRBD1,CASSFGRTGSTEAFF,TGTGCCAGCAGCTTCGGACGGACAGGGAGCACTGAAGCTTTCTTT
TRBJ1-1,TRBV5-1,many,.,CASSNREGTEAFF,TGCGCCAGCAGCAACCGAGAGGGGACTGAAGCTTTCTTT
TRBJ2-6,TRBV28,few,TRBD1,CASSHKKRDSDYSGANVLTF,TGTGCCAGCAGTCACAAAAAGAGGGACAGTGACTACTCTGGGGCCAACGTCCTGACTTTC
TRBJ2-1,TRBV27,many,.,CASSPTAYNEQFF,TGTGCCAGCAGTCCCACGGCGTACAATGAGCAGTTCTTC
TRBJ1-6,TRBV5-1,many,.,CASSLAGKDSPLHF,TGCGCCAGCAGCTTGGCCGGGAAGGACTCACCCCTCCACTTT
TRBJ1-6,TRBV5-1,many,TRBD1,CASSRAGQRNSPLHF,TGCGCCAGCAGCCGCGCGGGACAGCGAAATTCACCCCTCCACTTT
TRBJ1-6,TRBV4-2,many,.,CASSQDPQRNNSPLHF,TGTGCCAGCAGCCAAGATCCCCAGAGAAATAATTCACCCCTCCACTTT
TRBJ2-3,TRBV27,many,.,CASSKVGWGTDTQYF,TGTGCCAGCAGTAAGGTGGGTTGGGGCACAGATACGCAGTATTTT
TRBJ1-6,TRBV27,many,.,CASSLADPLYGSYNSPLHF,TGTGCCAGCAGTTTGGCGGATCCGCTCTACGGCTCCTATAATTCACCCCTCCACTTT
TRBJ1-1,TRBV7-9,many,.,CASSLASTEAFF,TGTGCCAGCAGCCTGGCCAGCACTGAAGCTTTCTTT